This record concerns one T cell receptor beta chain sequence. The data are from a study of cytomegalovirus exposure and HLA in healthy donors. PCR amplification relied on 60 Vbeta primers (plus 13 Jbeta primers). As processed by the authors: As a later analysis found, there were around 86 million unique TCR beta chains, of which roughly 11 million were shared. Clones were sequenced by immunoSEQ multiplex PCR, and TCRdb holds only the in-frame ones, with some missing. V, J and clone size derive from that table, while D and trimming were established from the DNA sequence. The table has tens of thousands of clones, roughly 77% seen once; the top ten hold 6.8%. The specimen was PBMCs. This clonotype originated in a man aged 25 to 45 in good health and CMV-seropositive.

This chain's CDR3 is CASSQRAGALVYGYTF. CDR3 in DNA: TGTGCCAGCAGCCAGAGGGCGGGGGCGTTGGTCTATGGCTACACCTTC. The rearrangement uses TRBV6-6 and TRBJ1-2, with D possibly TRBD1 on 6 matching bases. Trimming removed 6 bases at V and 4 bases at J, with 21 bases between. Germline V lookup: CDR1 MNHNY, CDR2 SVGAGI (reference sequence). The length of the CDR3 is 16 residues.